The 5 T cell receptor beta chains presented below share a single source sample, sequenced in a study of shared clonotypes between healthy human individuals. Method: immunoSEQ multiplex PCR; TCRdb's copy keeps in-frame clones and lacks some. The data show about 1.5 million clones, around 98% seen once. The material sequenced was naive CD4+ T cells sorted from blood. Documented subset: CD45RA+ positively selected. The receptors originated from a man younger than 45 in good health.

The chain couples TRBV5-1 to TRBJ1-1; D call uncertain. The CDR3 loop spans 13 amino acids. Between the trimmed V and J ends, which lost 4 bases and 3 bases, there was a span of 10 bases. The germline V gene has CDR1 SGHRS and CDR2 YFSETQ. CDR3 nucleotide sequence: TGCGCCAGCAGCCCGGCCGATCACACTGAAGCTTTCTTT. Residues: CASSPADHTEAFF.

This clone has only one observation. The chain has TRBV27 and TRBJ2-3, with 8 nucleotides matching TRBD2. The CDR3 contains 18 residues. V trimming: 6 bases; J trimming: 1 base; junction bases outside the gene matches: 15. Germline assignment: CDR1 MNHEY and CDR2 SMNVEV (reference sequence). The CDR3 here is CASRLRAGGVGGTDTQYF. The CDR3 nucleotides read TGTGCCAGCAGGTTGAGGGCCGGGGGGGTCGGCGGCACAGATACGCAGTATTTT.

This chain uses TRBV19 with TRBJ2-3; possibly TRBD1 or TRBD2 for D (5 bases each). The germline CDR1 and CDR2 sequences are LNHDA and SQIVND (reference sequence). This CDR3 has 17 amino acids. V was cut by 7 bases and J by 0 bases, with 20 bases left in between. CDR3 sequence (DNA): TGTGCCAGTATCCCGGGACCAACGGTTTCTAGCACAGATACGCAGTATTTT. This translates into CASIPGPTVSSTDTQYF.

The rearrangement uses TRBV10-2 and TRBJ2-7; TRBD1 matches at 7 bases. This CDR3 has 14 residues. V trimming: 7 bases; J trimming: 2 bases; junction bases outside the gene matches: 8. Germline V lookup: CDR1 WSHSY, CDR2 SAAADI. DNA for the CDR3: TGCGCCAGCAACAATCAGGGGGTACCCTACGAGCAGTACTTC. This translates into CASNNQGVPYEQYF.

The rearrangement joins TRBV6-5 to TRBJ1-4; no firm D call. The CDR3 length is 15 residues. V dropped 6 bases and J dropped 5 bases, with 16 bases sitting between them. The germline V gene encodes CDR1 MNHEY and CDR2 SVGAGI. For the CDR3, the DNA is TGTGCCAGCAGGTCTAAGTGGGAAAAAAATGAAAAACTGTTTTTT. Translation: CASRSKWEKNEKLFF.